These T cell receptor beta chains were read from a single sample in a study of radiation and T cells in renal cell carcinoma. Assay: immunoSEQ multiplex PCR; the TCRdb copy retains only in-frame clones and omits some. The table lists about 91,000 clones, about four fifths of them singletons, with 5% to 6.5% in the top ten. The sample in question was blood, obtained from a patient whose treatment included radiotherapy and nephrectomy. All receptors derive from a man aged 55-75 years with renal cell carcinoma. The CDR3 runs from the conserved cysteine through the conserved F or W. D genes are given only for firm matches. Only some rows state a clone size, as once, few, many or a class for expanded clones.

cdr3_length | clone_size | j_call | d_call | v_call | cdr3_nt | cdr3_aa
12 | NA | TRBJ2-1 | TRBD2 | TRBV6-5 | TGTGCCAGCAGACTAGCGGAACATGAGCAGTTCTTC | CASRLAEHEQFF
8 | few | TRBJ2-7 | NA | TRBV6-4 | TGTGCCAGCTACGAGCAGTACTTC | CASYEQYF
15 | NA | TRBJ2-1 | TRBD1 | TRBV27 | TGTGCCAGCAGGCTAAGACAGGGGATCCTAGATGAGCAGTTCTTC | CASRLRQGILDEQFF
15 | NA | TRBJ2-1 | NA | TRBV18 | TGTGCCAGCTCACCGGCTCGGGCGGGGTCCAATGAGCAGTTCTTC | CASSPARAGSNEQFF
18 | NA | TRBJ1-5 | NA | TRBV28 | TGTGCCAGCAGTTTCCAACGGCCGGACATACATAGCAATCAGCCCCAGCATTTT | CASSFQRPDIHSNQPQHF
13 | few | TRBJ1-1 | NA | TRBV5-6 | TGTGCCAGCAGCTACTCACCGAACACTGAAGCTTTCTTT | CASSYSPNTEAFF
16 | NA | TRBJ2-2 | TRBD1 | TRBV5-1 | TGCGCCAGCAGCCTAAACCCGGGACAGGGTACCGGGGAGCTGTTTTTT | CASSLNPGQGTGELFF
16 | NA | TRBJ2-6 | TRBD1 | TRBV4-1 | TGCGCCAGCAGTCACCGGGACAGCTCTGGGGCCAACGTCCTGACTTTC | CASSHRDSSGANVLTF
15 | NA | TRBJ2-7 | TRBD1 | TRBV7-9 | TGTGCCAGCAGCTTAGAAGGGGGCGGCGGATTGGGGCAGTACTTC | CASSLEGGGGLGQYF
15 | few | TRBJ2-1 | TRBD1 | TRBV5-5 | TGTGCCAGCAGCCCGAGACAGGGGTCCTACAATGAGCAGTTCTTC | CASSPRQGSYNEQFF
14 | NA | TRBJ2-7 | TRBD2 | TRBV10-2 | TGCGCCAGCACCCCTAGCGGGAGGGCCGCCGAGCAGTACTTC | CASTPSGRAAEQYF
14 | NA | TRBJ1-5 | TRBD1 | TRBV6-1 | TGTGCCAGCAGTGGACAGGGAGGCCCTCAGCCCCAGCATTTT | CASSGQGGPQPQHF
14 | NA | TRBJ2-7 | TRBD2 | TRBV27 | TGTGCCAGCAGGCCACTAGCGGGAGTCTACGAGCAGTACTTC | CASRPLAGVYEQYF
15 | NA | TRBJ1-1 | NA | TRBV28 | TGTGCCAGCATACCCTCGGGGGCTTGGGGGCCTGAAGCTTTCTTT | CASIPSGAWGPEAFF
16 | NA | TRBJ2-7 | NA | TRBV6-6 | TGTGCCAGCAGTACCCAGGGCGGTAGGGTGGCCTACGAGCAGTACTTC | CASSTQGGRVAYEQYF
14 | NA | TRBJ2-2 | NA | TRBV7-3 | TGTGCCAGCAGCTTACAACCGAACACCGGGGAGCTGTTTTTT | CASSLQPNTGELFF
16 | NA | TRBJ2-3 | NA | TRBV21-1 | TGTGCCAGCAGTCCCGGACTAGCGGGAGTCACAGATACGCAGTATTTT | CASSPGLAGVTDTQYF
14 | NA | TRBJ2-3 | TRBD1 | TRBV29-1 | TGCAGCGTTGAAGCCAGGGACAGGGGACATACGCAGTATTTT | CSVEARDRGHTQYF
19 | NA | TRBJ2-3 | TRBD2 | TRBV6-1 | TGTGCCAGCAGTGCTCAGGGACTAGCGGGAGGTGGGGGCACAGATACGCAGTATTTT | CASSAQGLAGGGGTDTQYF
16 | NA | TRBJ2-1 | TRBD2 | TRBV7-8 | TGTGCCAGCAGCATAATAGCGGGAGATAGGCGCAATGAGCAGTTCTTC | CASSIIAGDRRNEQFF
14 | few | TRBJ2-1 | NA | TRBV9 | TGTGCCAGCAGCGTAGACGAGGGAGACAATGAGCAGTTCTTC | CASSVDEGDNEQFF
16 | NA | TRBJ1-4 | TRBD1 | TRBV4-1 | TGCGCCAGCAGCCAAGTAGGGACAGCAACTAATGAAAAACTGTTTTTT | CASSQVGTATNEKLFF
14 | NA | TRBJ2-1 | NA | TRBV11-2 | TGTGCCAGCAGCCCTGGGGCGGTATACAATGAGCAGTTCTTC | CASSPGAVYNEQFF
14 | NA | TRBJ2-3 | NA | TRBV4-2 | TGTGCCAGCAGCCAACAACCGGGGGCAGATACGCAGTATTTT | CASSQQPGADTQYF
17 | once | TRBJ1-5 | NA | TRBV15 | TGTGCCACCAGCGTCACAGCGAGCATTTATAGCAATCAGCCCCAGCATTTT | CATSVTASIYSNQPQHF
18 | NA | TRBJ2-7 | TRBD2 | TRBV4-1 | TGCGCCAGCAGCCAAGCGGCTAGCGGGAGGGATATAACGTACGAGCAGTACTTC | CASSQAASGRDITYEQYF
16 | NA | TRBJ2-5 | TRBD2 | TRBV5-1 | TGCGCCAGCAGCTTGGCGGGACTAGCGGTTAAAGAGACCCAGTACTTC | CASSLAGLAVKETQYF
16 | few | TRBJ1-5 | NA | TRBV5-4 | TGTGCCAGCAGTAAAGAGACAGTGCCACGCAATCAGCCCCAGCATTTT | CASSKETVPRNQPQHF
13 | NA | TRBJ2-1 | NA | TRBV19 | TGTGCCAGTAGTATCAACAGGGACAATGAGCAGTTCTTC | CASSINRDNEQFF
14 | NA | TRBJ1-5 | NA | TRBV18 | TGTGCCAGCTCACCCTCGAATAGCAATCAGCCCCAGCATTTT | CASSPSNSNQPQHF
11 | NA | TRBJ1-1 | NA | TRBV28 | TGTGCCAGCGCTCTGGACACTGAAGCTTTCTTT | CASALDTEAFF
15 | NA | TRBJ1-5 | TRBD1 | TRBV2 | TGTGCCAGCAGTTACAGGGGGCTTAGCAATCAGCCCCAGCATTTT | CASSYRGLSNQPQHF
16 | NA | TRBJ1-5 | TRBD1 | TRBV19 | TGTGCCAGTAGTAGGGTAGGAATGGACAGGGCGCAGCCCCAGCATTTT | CASSRVGMDRAQPQHF
19 | once | TRBJ2-7 | TRBD2 | TRBV6-1 | TGTGCCAGCAGTGGAACCGGGACTAGCAGGAAGGTTGGGACCTACGAGCAGTACTTC | CASSGTGTSRKVGTYEQYF
11 | few | TRBJ1-1 | NA | TRBV19 | TGTGCCACTTGGGGAAACACTGAAGCTTTCTTT | CATWGNTEAFF
17 | NA | TRBJ2-7 | NA | TRBV30 | TGTGCCTGGAGTCCCAGCCGGGTTCAAATGATAGTTTACGAGCAGTACTTC | CAWSPSRVQMIVYEQYF
13 | NA | TRBJ2-1 | NA | TRBV19 | TGTGCCAGTAGTGCCTGGGAGGCAAGGGTGCAGTTCTTC | CASSAWEARVQFF
11 | NA | TRBJ1-2 | NA | TRBV28 | TGTGCCAGCACCCCCGGGTATGGCTACACCTTC | CASTPGYGYTF
15 | NA | TRBJ1-3 | NA | TRBV19 | TGTGCCAGTGGCGGGGCTCTTCGGTTCGGAAACACCATATATTTT | CASGGALRFGNTIYF